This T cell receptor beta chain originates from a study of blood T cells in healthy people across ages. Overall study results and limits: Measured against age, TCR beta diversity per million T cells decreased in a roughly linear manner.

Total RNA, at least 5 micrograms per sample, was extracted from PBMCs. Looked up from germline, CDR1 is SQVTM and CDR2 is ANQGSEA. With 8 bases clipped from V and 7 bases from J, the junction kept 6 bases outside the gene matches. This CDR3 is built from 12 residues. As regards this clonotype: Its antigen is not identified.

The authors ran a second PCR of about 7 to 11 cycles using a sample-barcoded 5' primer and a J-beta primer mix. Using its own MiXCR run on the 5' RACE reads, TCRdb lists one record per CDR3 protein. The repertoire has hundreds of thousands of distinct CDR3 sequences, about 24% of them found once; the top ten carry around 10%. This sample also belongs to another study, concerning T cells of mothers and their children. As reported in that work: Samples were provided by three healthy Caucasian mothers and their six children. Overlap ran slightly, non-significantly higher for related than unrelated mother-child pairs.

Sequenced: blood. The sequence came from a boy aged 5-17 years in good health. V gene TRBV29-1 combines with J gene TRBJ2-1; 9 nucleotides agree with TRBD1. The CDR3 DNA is TGCAGCCAGACAGGGGGATCTAATGAGCAGTTCTTC. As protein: CSQTGGSNEQFF.